The entry below gives a single T cell receptor (beta chain) sequence along with its context. Its antigen remains unknown. With 3 bases removed from V and 14 bases from J, the gap between germline ends came to 11 bases. This CDR3 contains 10 residues. The germline V gene encodes CDR1 GTSNPN and CDR2 SVGIG (reference sequence). These data originate in a study of regulatory and conventional T cells in RAG deficiency. TCRdb keeps only in-frame clones here, not all; method: immunoSEQ multiplex PCR. The sample gives under 35,000 clones, about 87% of which show up once; under 5.5% is in the top ten. Study outcomes and limitations: Shannon entropy fell and Simpson indices rose in RAG-deficient patients. Patient subsets had shorter CDR3s; Omenn Treg-Tconv overlap exceeded 90%.

The data were also submitted as part of a second study, on regulatory T cells. From that second work: Amplification used 52 TRBV primers and 13 TRBJ primers.

This clonotype originated in a human donor in good health. V gene TRBV30 combines with J gene TRBJ2-1; D uncertain. Material for sequencing was CD8+ T cells sorted from blood. The CDR3: CAWSQAEKFF. The DNA for the CDR3 is TGTGCCTGGAGCCAGGCCGAAAAGTTCTTC.